What follows is one T cell receptor beta chain and its context. The junction does not match germline at one end; this may be a read error. These data originate in a study of T cell changes during pregnancy in multiple sclerosis. Produced via immunoSEQ multiplex PCR; TCRdb's table is partial and in-frame only. The table records fewer than 80,000 clones, 90% to 95% of them present only once. The CDR3 spans 13 residues. In germline, CDR1 is SSHAT, CDR2 FNYEAQ (reference sequence). The chain has TRBV7-7 and TRBJ2-7; tentatively, D is TRBD2 (5 bases). The receptor was derived from a female donor with multiple sclerosis, enrolled in a pregnancy study. The input for sequencing was CD4+ T cells from peripheral blood mononuclear cells, taken after pregnancy. CDR3 residues: CASSASRESEQYF. The CDR3 nucleotides are TGTGCTAGCAGCGCTAGCCGGGAATCCGAGCAGTACTTC.